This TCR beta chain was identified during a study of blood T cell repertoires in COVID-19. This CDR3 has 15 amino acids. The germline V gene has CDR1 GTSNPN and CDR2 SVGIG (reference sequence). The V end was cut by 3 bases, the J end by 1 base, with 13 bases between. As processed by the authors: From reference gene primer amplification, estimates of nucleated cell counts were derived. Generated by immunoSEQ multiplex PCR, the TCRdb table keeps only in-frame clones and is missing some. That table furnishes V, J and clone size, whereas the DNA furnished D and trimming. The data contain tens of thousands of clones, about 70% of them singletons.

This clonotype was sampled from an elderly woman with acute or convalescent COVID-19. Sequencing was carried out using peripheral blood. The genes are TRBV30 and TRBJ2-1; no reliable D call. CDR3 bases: TGTGCCTGGAGACCATTTGGCCCTTCCTACAATGAGCAGTTCTTC. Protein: CAWRPFGPSYNEQFF.